This TCR beta chain was retrieved from a study of T cells in Graves' hyperthyroidism and ophthalmopathy. Patients with ophthalmopathy all had a Clinical Activity Score of at least 3, a NOSPECS grade of at least 4 and duration under 3 months. Patients were excluded for uncontrolled infection, other autoimmune disease, pregnancy or lactation. It was 10 ml of fresh peripheral blood that supplied the PBMCs. The CDR3 loop spans 19 amino acids. The V segment lost 1 base and the J segment 8 bases; nucleotides outside the gene matches: 13. Germline CDR1 LGHNA, CDR2 YNFKEQ. The CDR3 regions of TCR beta were amplified from RNA transcripts. HTBI primers drove first-round RT-PCR of the TCR CDR3. TCRdb fed the multiplex PCR reads into MiXCR, producing one record per CDR3 protein. The sample lists 500,000 or so distinct CDR3 sequences, roughly 16% occurring once.

The sequence was obtained from a woman aged 25 to 39 with Graves' ophthalmopathy. Sequences were obtained from blood. J is TRBJ1-6 and V is TRBV4-2, with 11 bases lining up with TRBD1. CDR3 region: CASSQAPGTGGQGYSPLHF. The DNA for the CDR3 is TGTGCCAGCAGCCAAGCGCCCGGGACAGGGGGACAGGGTTATTCACCCCTCCACTTT.